A single sample gave rise to the 10 T cell receptor beta chains below, sequenced in a study of shared clonotypes between healthy human individuals. Method: immunoSEQ multiplex PCR; TCRdb's copy keeps in-frame clones and lacks some. This sample yields about 2.5 million clones, of which 80% to 95% are seen a single time; roughly 0.34% belongs to the top ten. Sequenced material: naive CD4+ T cells from PBMCs. Subset meaning: CD45RA+ positively selected. The receptors originated from a man aged 18 to 29 in good health. Some clones in this sample may be carry-over from other donors' samples.

The chain has TRBV18 and TRBJ2-7, with 8 nucleotides matching TRBD2. Germline values: CDR1 KGHSH, CDR2 LQKENI. CDR3 length: 18 residues. V shed 6 bases, J shed 0 bases, and the junction held 16 bases outside the gene matches. The CDR3 is CASSSAASGWGSSYEQYF. In DNA, the CDR3 is TGTGCCAGCTCCTCCGCGGCTAGCGGGTGGGGAAGCTCCTACGAGCAGTACTTC.

The chain has TRBV5-4 and TRBJ1-1; tentatively, D is TRBD1 (5 bases). Germline values: CDR1 SGHNT, CDR2 YYREEE (reference sequence). V gave up 1 base and J gave up 4 bases, with 11 bases separating them. The CDR3 loop spans 14 amino acids. This CDR3 is CASSLRTGPTEAFF. The CDR3 nucleotides read TGTGCCAGCAGCTTGAGGACGGGGCCCACTGAAGCTTTCTTT.

The rearrangement joins TRBV7-8 to TRBJ2-1, with 7 bases matching TRBD1. The germline V gene encodes CDR1 SGHVS and CDR2 FQNEAQ. V shed 7 bases, J shed 4 bases, and the junction held 7 bases outside the gene matches. CDR3 length equals 14 residues. CDR3 loop: CASMQGQYYNEQFF. CDR3 in DNA: TGTGCCAGCATGCAGGGACAGTATTACAATGAGCAGTTCTTC.

The chain combines TRBV7-3 with TRBJ2-7, with 7 bases aligning to TRBD2. After removal of 0 bases from V and 6 bases from J, the junction contained 2 bases not matched to a gene. The CDR3 contains 13 residues. Per germline, CDR1 SGHTA and CDR2 FQGTGA. CDR3 sequence (DNA): TGTGCCAGCAGCTTAACGAGGGAGGGCGAGCAGTACTTC. Its protein is CASSLTREGEQYF.

The gene calls are TRBV7-9 and TRBJ1-2, with unresolved D. CDR1 and CDR2 from the germline V gene are SEHNR and FQNEAQ (reference sequence). The CDR3 covers 12 residues. In DNA form, the CDR3 reads TGTGCATCTCAGAGCCTACCCTATGGCTACACCTTC. Protein product: CASQSLPYGYTF.

The chain joins TRBV7-2 to TRBJ2-7; 7 bases line up with TRBD2. Germline assignment: CDR1 SGHTA and CDR2 FQGNSA. The CDR3 consists of 15 residues. V gave up 5 bases and J gave up 3 bases; unmatched junction bases: 10. The chain's CDR3 is CASSPSAGALYEQYF. As DNA, the CDR3 is TGTGCCAGCAGCCCAAGTGCGGGAGCTCTCTACGAGCAGTACTTC.

In the case of this clone: This specimen includes other DNA sequences encoding the same CDR3. CDR3 DNA: TGTGCCAGCAGCGCAGGACTAGCGGGTGGCTCCTACGAGCAGTACTTC. It encodes CASSAGLAGGSYEQYF. The chain carries TRBV5-4 and TRBJ2-7; TRBD2 agrees at 11 bases. The V and J ends lost 4 bases and 0 bases, in that order; junction bases with no gene match: 6. This CDR3 has 16 amino acids. CDR1 is SGHNT and CDR2 is YYREEE in the germline V gene (reference sequence).

This clone was counted a single time. This chain uses TRBV28 with TRBJ1-4, with TRBD1 matching 9 bases. This CDR3 spans 14 amino acids. Germline V gene lookup returns CDR1 MDHEN and CDR2 SYDVKM. Germline trimming cut 6 bases from V and 12 bases from J; bases unmatched to any gene: 11. The CDR3 here is CASRSLGTGWELFF. In nucleotides, the CDR3 is TGTGCCAGCAGATCCCTCGGGACAGGGTGGGAACTGTTTTTT.

The V and J genes are TRBV9 and TRBJ1-2, with a tentative D call TRBD1 (5 bases). V was pared by 2 bases and J by 4 bases, with 15 bases between. Germline V gene lookup returns CDR1 SGDLS and CDR2 YYNGEE. The CDR3 is 15 residues long. The CDR3 nucleotides are TGTGCCAGCAGCGTCGACAGTTTGGGCATCTATGGCTACACCTTC. This translates into CASSVDSLGIYGYTF.

To note about this clone: At the DNA level, this CDR3 is encoded by other sequences in the same sample as well. The chain is built from TRBV5-1 and TRBJ2-1; either TRBD1 or TRBD2 may supply D (5 bases each). Germline V CDR1 and CDR2: SGHRS, YFSETQ. The CDR3 extends over 14 amino acids. V was pared by 2 bases and J by 3 bases, with 9 bases between. The CDR3 DNA reads TGCGCCAGCAGCTTAGGGACGGACTACAATGAGCAGTTCTTC. It is translated as CASSLGTDYNEQFF.